A single TCR beta chain is shown here with its context. J lost 5 bases, V lost 3 bases, and 15 bases had no gene match. Germline loops: CDR1 SGHAT, CDR2 FQNNGV. This CDR3 region has 18 residues. This sample is part of a study of T cell changes during pregnancy in multiple sclerosis. The repertoire was sequenced with immunoSEQ multiplex PCR; TCRdb's copy has only in-frame clones and lacks some. Among about 38,000 clones listed, 88% were seen once. The chain links TRBV11-2 to TRBJ2-5, with 10 bases identical to TRBD2. The specimen was CD8+ T cells from peripheral blood mononuclear cells, collected in the third trimester of pregnancy. This sequence originates from a female donor with multiple sclerosis, enrolled in a pregnancy study. The CDR3 sequence: CASSFLAGDYSGWETQYF. CDR3 DNA: TGTGCCAGCAGCTTTCTAGCGGGGGATTACTCCGGCTGGGAGACCCAGTACTTC.